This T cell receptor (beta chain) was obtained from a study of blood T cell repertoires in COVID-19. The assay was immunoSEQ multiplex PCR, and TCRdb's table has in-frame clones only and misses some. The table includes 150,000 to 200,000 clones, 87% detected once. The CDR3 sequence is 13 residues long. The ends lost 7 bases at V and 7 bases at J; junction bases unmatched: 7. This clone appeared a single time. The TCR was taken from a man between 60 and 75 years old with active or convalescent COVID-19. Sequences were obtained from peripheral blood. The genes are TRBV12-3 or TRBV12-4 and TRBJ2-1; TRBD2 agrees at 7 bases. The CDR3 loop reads CASTAREGNEQFF. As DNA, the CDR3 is TGTGCCAGCACCGCAAGGGAGGGAAATGAGCAGTTCTTC.